Listed below are T cell receptor beta chains from one sample, sequenced in a study of blood T cell repertoires in COVID-19. Sequenced by immunoSEQ multiplex PCR; TCRdb stores in-frame clones only, minus some. The table includes some 100,000 clones, 90% to 95% detected once. Sequenced: peripheral blood. The receptors shown here come from a man aged 55 to 70 with acute or convalescent COVID-19. The CDR3 runs from the conserved cysteine through the conserved F or W. Fields, in order: J gene, V gene, clone size, D gene, CDR3 DNA, CDR3 protein. A D gene is named only where the DNA matches it firmly. For some rows the clone size is stated as once, few or many, or as a class when expanded; others skip it.

j_gene: TRBJ2-3
v_gene: TRBV3-1/TRBV3-2
abundance: -
d_gene: TRBD1
CDR3nt: TGTGCCGTTCGACAGGGGAGCACAGATACGCAGTATTTT
CDR3aa: CAVRQGSTDTQYF

j_gene: TRBJ2-5
v_gene: TRBV18
abundance: -
d_gene: -
CDR3nt: TGTGCCAGCTCTCCCTCCCAAGAGACCCAGTACTTC
CDR3aa: CASSPSQETQYF

j_gene: TRBJ1-2
v_gene: TRBV5-1
abundance: -
d_gene: TRBD1
CDR3nt: TGCGCCAGCAGCGTTGGACAGGGTGGCTATGGCTACACCTTC
CDR3aa: CASSVGQGGYGYTF

j_gene: TRBJ2-5
v_gene: TRBV20-1
abundance: -
d_gene: TRBD2
CDR3nt: TGCAGTGCTAGTACTACCGGGACTAGTTCAGAGACCCAGTACTTC
CDR3aa: CSASTTGTSSETQYF

j_gene: TRBJ2-2
v_gene: TRBV5-1
abundance: -
d_gene: -
CDR3nt: TGCGCCAGCAGCCCTTTCGACAGGCGGAACACCGGGGAGCTGTTTTTT
CDR3aa: CASSPFDRRNTGELFF

j_gene: TRBJ1-4
v_gene: TRBV28
abundance: -
d_gene: -
CDR3nt: TGTGCCAGCAGTTTATCGACAGCAACTAATGAAAAACTGTTTTTT
CDR3aa: CASSLSTATNEKLFF

j_gene: TRBJ2-2
v_gene: TRBV4-1
abundance: -
d_gene: TRBD2
CDR3nt: TGCGCCAGCAGCCAAACTAGCGGGAGGGCCTTGGGGGAGCTGTTTTTT
CDR3aa: CASSQTSGRALGELFF

j_gene: TRBJ1-4
v_gene: TRBV27
abundance: -
d_gene: TRBD1
CDR3nt: TGTGCCAGCAGTTTCGGACAGGGAGTAGGTAATGAAAAACTGTTTTTT
CDR3aa: CASSFGQGVGNEKLFF

j_gene: TRBJ1-2
v_gene: TRBV5-1
abundance: once
d_gene: TRBD1
CDR3nt: TGCGCCAGCAGCTTGGAGGGGACAGGGACCAAGCGAGGCTACACCTTC
CDR3aa: CASSLEGTGTKRGYTF

j_gene: TRBJ2-7
v_gene: TRBV27
abundance: -
d_gene: TRBD1
CDR3nt: TGTGCCAGCAGTCCCATCGGGACAGGGGGCTTCTACGAGCAGTACTTC
CDR3aa: CASSPIGTGGFYEQYF

j_gene: TRBJ1-5
v_gene: TRBV3-1/TRBV3-2
abundance: -
d_gene: -
CDR3nt: TGTGCCAGCAGCCCGGACGGGGGCAATCAGCCCCAGCATTTT
CDR3aa: CASSPDGGNQPQHF

j_gene: TRBJ1-2
v_gene: TRBV7-9
abundance: -
d_gene: TRBD1
CDR3nt: TGTGCCAGCAGCTTAGCAGGGACAGGGGGCTACCCCTATGGCTACACCTTC
CDR3aa: CASSLAGTGGYPYGYTF

j_gene: TRBJ2-3
v_gene: TRBV29-1
abundance: -
d_gene: -
CDR3nt: TGCTTCAGGGGGGCGGGAGGCTTTCGATTCCCAGATACGCAGTATTTT
CDR3aa: CFRGAGGFRFPDTQYF

j_gene: TRBJ1-1
v_gene: TRBV13
abundance: -
d_gene: -
CDR3nt: TGTGCCAGCAGCTTGGCAGGCATGAACACTGAAGCTTTCTTT
CDR3aa: CASSLAGMNTEAFF

j_gene: TRBJ1-2
v_gene: TRBV6-5
abundance: -
d_gene: TRBD1
CDR3nt: TGTGCCAGCAGCTTAACAGGGGGCAAGAACTATGGCTACACCTTC
CDR3aa: CASSLTGGKNYGYTF

j_gene: TRBJ2-4
v_gene: TRBV15
abundance: -
d_gene: -
CDR3nt: TGTGCCACCAGCAGAGATCCCGGGAGTGGAAACATTCAGTACTTC
CDR3aa: CATSRDPGSGNIQYF

j_gene: TRBJ2-2
v_gene: TRBV6-5
abundance: -
d_gene: -
CDR3nt: TGTGCCAGCACTGTCCAGGGCACCGGGGAGCTGTTTTTT
CDR3aa: CASTVQGTGELFF

j_gene: TRBJ1-4
v_gene: TRBV2
abundance: once
d_gene: TRBD1
CDR3nt: TGTGCCAGCAGTGAACCTAAGGGACAGGGGGCTGAAAAACTGTTTTTT
CDR3aa: CASSEPKGQGAEKLFF